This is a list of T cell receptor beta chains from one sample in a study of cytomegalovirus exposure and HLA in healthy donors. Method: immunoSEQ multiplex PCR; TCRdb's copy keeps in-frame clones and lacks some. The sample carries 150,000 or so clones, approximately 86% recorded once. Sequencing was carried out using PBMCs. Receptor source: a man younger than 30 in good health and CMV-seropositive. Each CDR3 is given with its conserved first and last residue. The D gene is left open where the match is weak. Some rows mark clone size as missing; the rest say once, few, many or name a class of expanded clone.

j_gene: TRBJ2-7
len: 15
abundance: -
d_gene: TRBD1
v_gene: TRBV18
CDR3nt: TGTGCCAGCTCACCGCGGACAGGGTTGACCTACGAGCAGTACTTC
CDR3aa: CASSPRTGLTYEQYF

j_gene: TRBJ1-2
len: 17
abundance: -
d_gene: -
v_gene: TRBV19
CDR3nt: TGTGCCAGTAGCTTAGTAGCGCCAGGCGTGGGTAACTATGGCTACACCTTC
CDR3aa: CASSLVAPGVGNYGYTF

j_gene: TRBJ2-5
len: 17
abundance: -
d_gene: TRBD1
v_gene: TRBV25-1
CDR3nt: TGTGCCAGCAGTGAATCGGACTCGGGACAGGGCCAAGAGACCCAGTACTTC
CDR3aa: CASSESDSGQGQETQYF

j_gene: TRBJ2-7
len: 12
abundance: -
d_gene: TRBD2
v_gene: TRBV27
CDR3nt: TGTGCCAGCAGTTTTCTAGCGGGGGAGCAGTACTTC
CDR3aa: CASSFLAGEQYF

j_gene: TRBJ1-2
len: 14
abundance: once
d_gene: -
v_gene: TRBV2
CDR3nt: TGTGCCAGCAGTAGCGGGGTCAGGAACTATGGCTACACCTTC
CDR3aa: CASSSGVRNYGYTF

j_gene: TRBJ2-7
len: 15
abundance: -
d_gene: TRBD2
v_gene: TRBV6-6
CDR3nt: TGTGCCAGCAGTCCGGTGGCGAGCGGGAGAGGCGAGCAGTACTTC
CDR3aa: CASSPVASGRGEQYF

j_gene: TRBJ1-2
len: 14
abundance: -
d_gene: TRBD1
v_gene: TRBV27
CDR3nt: TGTGCCAGCAGCCTGACAGGGACCAACTATGGCTACACCTTC
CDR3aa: CASSLTGTNYGYTF

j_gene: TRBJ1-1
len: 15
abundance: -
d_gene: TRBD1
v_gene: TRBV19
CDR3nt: TGTGCCAGTAGTAGGGACAGAATCTCGAACACTGAAGCTTTCTTT
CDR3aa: CASSRDRISNTEAFF

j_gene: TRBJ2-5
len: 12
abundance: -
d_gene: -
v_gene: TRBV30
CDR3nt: TGTGCCTGGAGTGTAATCCGGGAGACCCAGTACTTC
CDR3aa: CAWSVIRETQYF

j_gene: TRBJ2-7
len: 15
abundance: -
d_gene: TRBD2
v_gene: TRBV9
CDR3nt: TGTGCCAGCAGCGTGGCTAGCGGGGCCTCCTACGAGCAGTACTTC
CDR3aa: CASSVASGASYEQYF

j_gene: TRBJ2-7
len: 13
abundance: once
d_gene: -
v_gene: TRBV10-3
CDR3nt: TGTGCCATCAGCAGACCGGGGTCCTACGAGCAGTACTTC
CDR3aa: CAISRPGSYEQYF

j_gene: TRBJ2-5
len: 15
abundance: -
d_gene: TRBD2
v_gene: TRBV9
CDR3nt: TGTGCCAGCAGCACCGGGACTAGCGTGCAAGAGACCCAGTACTTC
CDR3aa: CASSTGTSVQETQYF

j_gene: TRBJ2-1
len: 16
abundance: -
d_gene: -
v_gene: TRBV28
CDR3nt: TGTGCCAGCAGTTTTGAGCCTTTCACGCGGTACAATGAGCAGTTCTTC
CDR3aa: CASSFEPFTRYNEQFF

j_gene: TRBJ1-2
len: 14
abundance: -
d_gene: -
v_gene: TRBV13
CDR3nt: TGTGCCAGCAGCTTAGTCGGGGGGACGGGTGGCTACACCTTC
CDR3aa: CASSLVGGTGGYTF

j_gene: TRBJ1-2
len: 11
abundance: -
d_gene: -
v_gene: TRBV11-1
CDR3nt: TGTGCCAGCGGCGGAAACTATGGCTACACCTTC
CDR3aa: CASGGNYGYTF

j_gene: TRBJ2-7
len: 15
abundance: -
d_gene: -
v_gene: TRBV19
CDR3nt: TGTGCCAGTAGTATGGGGCGGGGATTCCGCTACGAGCAGTACTTC
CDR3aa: CASSMGRGFRYEQYF

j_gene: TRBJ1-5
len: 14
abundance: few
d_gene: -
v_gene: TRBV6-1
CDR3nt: TGTGCCACTAGGAGGACCGGGGAGAGGCAGCCCCAGCATTTT
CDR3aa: CATRRTGERQPQHF

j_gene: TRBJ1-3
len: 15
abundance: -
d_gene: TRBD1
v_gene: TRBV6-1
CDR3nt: TGTGCCAGCAGTGAAGCACAGGGGGCTGGAAACACCATATATTTT
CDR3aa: CASSEAQGAGNTIYF

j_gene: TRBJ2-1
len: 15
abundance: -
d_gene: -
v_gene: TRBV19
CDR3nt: TGTGCCAGTAGTATAGAAGGAGGGCAGTACAATGAGCAGTTCTTC
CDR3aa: CASSIEGGQYNEQFF

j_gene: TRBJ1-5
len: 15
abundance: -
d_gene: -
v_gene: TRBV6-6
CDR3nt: TGTGCCAGCACCCAAGACGCAGGTCCTAATCAGCCCCAGCATTTT
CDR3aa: CASTQDAGPNQPQHF

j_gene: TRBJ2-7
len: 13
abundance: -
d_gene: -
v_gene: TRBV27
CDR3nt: TGTGCCAGCAGCTACAGGGAATCCCACGAGCAGTACTTC
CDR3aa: CASSYRESHEQYF

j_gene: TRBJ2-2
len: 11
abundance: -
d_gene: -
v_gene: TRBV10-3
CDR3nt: TGTGCCATCAACTTGGCCGGGGAGCTGTTTTTT
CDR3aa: CAINLAGELFF

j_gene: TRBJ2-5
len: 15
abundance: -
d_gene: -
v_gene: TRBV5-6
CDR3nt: TGTGCCAGCAGCTTGGGGCCGGGACTCCAAGAGACCCAGTACTTC
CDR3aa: CASSLGPGLQETQYF

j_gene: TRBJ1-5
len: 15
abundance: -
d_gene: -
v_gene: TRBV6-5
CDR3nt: TGTGCCAGCAGTTACTCAGGGGTGGGCAATCAGCCCCAGCATTTT
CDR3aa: CASSYSGVGNQPQHF

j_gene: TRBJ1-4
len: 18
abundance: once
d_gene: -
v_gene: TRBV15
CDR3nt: TGTGCCACCAGCAGAGATCATGGCAGACTTGCAACTAATGAAAAACTGTTTTTT
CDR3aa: CATSRDHGRLATNEKLFF

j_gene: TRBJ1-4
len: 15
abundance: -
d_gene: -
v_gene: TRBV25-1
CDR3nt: TGTGCCAGCATAGGCAACGCGGGCAGGGGTGAAAAACTGTTTTTT
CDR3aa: CASIGNAGRGEKLFF

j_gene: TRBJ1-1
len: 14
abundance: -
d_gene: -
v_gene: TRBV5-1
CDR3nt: TGCGCCAGCAGCTTGGCAAGGGGTGGCACTGAAGCTTTCTTT
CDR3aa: CASSLARGGTEAFF

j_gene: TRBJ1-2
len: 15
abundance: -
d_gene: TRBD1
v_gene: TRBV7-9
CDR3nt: TGTGCCAGCAGCTTACCCCCGGGACAGGGCAATGGCTACACCTTC
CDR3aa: CASSLPPGQGNGYTF

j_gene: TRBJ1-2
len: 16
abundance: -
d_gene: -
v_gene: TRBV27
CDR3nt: TGTGCCAGCAGTTTATCCGCCGAGGGAGCTAACTATGGCTACACCTTC
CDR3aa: CASSLSAEGANYGYTF

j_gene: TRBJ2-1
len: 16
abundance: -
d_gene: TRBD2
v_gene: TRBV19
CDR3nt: TGTGCCAGTAGTATAGATCGGGGGGGGTCCTACAATGAGCAGTTCTTC
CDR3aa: CASSIDRGGSYNEQFF

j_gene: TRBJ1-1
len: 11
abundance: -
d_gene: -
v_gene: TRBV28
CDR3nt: TGTGCCAGCAGAGCAAACACTGAAGCTTTCTTT
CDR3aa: CASRANTEAFF

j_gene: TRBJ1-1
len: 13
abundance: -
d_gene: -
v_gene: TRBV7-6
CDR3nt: TGTGCCAGCAGCTTAAATACTGGCACTGAAGCTTTCTTT
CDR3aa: CASSLNTGTEAFF

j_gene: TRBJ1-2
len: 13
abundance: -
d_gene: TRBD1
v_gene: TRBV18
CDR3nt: TGTGCCAGCTCACCACAGGGGGCGGTTGGCTACACCTTC
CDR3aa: CASSPQGAVGYTF

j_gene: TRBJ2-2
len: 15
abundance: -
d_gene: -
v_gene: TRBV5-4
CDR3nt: TGTGCCAGCAGCCCTACAGGTGCCATCACCGGGGAGCTGTTTTTT
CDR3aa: CASSPTGAITGELFF

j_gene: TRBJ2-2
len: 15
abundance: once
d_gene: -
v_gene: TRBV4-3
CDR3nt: TGCGCCAGCAGCCAAGATGGGAGGTGGACCGGGGAGCTGTTTTTT
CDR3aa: CASSQDGRWTGELFF

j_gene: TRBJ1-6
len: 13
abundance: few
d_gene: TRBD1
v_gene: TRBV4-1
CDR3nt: TGCGCCCAAACTGGGACAGGCAATTCACCCCTCCACTTT
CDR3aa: CAQTGTGNSPLHF

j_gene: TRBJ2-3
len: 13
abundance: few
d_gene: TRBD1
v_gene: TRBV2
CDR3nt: TGTGCCAGCCCTGGACAGGAAACAGATACGCAGTATTTT
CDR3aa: CASPGQETDTQYF

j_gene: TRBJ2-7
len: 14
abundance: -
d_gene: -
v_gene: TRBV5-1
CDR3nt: TGCGCCAGCAGCCCCGGACACCTCTCCTACGAGCAGTACTTC
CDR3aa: CASSPGHLSYEQYF

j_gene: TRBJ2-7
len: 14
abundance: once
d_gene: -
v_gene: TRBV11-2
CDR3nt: TGTGCCAGCAGCTTAGGACAGGGAGGCGACGAGCAGTACTTC
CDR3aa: CASSLGQGGDEQYF

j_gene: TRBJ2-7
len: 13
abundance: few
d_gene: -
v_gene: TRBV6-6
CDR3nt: TGTGCCAGCAGTCTTCAGGTTTCCTACGAGCAGTACTTC
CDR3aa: CASSLQVSYEQYF

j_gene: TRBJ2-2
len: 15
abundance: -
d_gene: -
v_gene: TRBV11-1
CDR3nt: TGTGCCAGCAGCTTAGACGCGAGCTACACCGGGGAGCTGTTTTTT
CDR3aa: CASSLDASYTGELFF

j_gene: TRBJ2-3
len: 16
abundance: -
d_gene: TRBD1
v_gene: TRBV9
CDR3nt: TGTGCCAGCAGCGCAACAGGGGGCTCTAGCACAGATACGCAGTATTTT
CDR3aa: CASSATGGSSTDTQYF

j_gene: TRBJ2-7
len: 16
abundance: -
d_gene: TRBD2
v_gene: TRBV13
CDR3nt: TGTGCCAGCAGCTTCATTACTAGCGGGAGTAACTACGAGCAGTACTTC
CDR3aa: CASSFITSGSNYEQYF

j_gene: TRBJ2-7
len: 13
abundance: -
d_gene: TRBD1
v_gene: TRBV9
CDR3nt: TGTGCCAGCAGCACACAGGGGGCTGGGGAGCAGTACTTC
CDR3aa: CASSTQGAGEQYF

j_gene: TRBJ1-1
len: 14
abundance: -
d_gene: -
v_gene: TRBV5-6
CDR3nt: TGTGCCAGCAGCTTTGTGGCCAGGAACACTGAAGCTTTCTTT
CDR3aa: CASSFVARNTEAFF